The 13 T cell receptor beta chains in this list originate from one sample, sequenced in a study of shared T cell receptors in the human thymus. Sequencing used immunoSEQ multiplex PCR; TCRdb keeps in-frame clones, though not all of them. The sample has about 660,000 clones, approximately 87% seen once. This sample was also put to use in a study of human thymus T cells.

The specimen was thymocytes. The receptor source for this set is a boy less than two years old with a congenital heart defect.

This chain uses TRBV27 with TRBJ2-7, with 8 bases fitting TRBD1. The CDR3 runs to 16 residues. V lost 5 bases, J lost 5 bases, and 14 bases stayed unmatched. The V gene's germline CDR1 is MNHEY and CDR2 SMNVEV (reference sequence). CDR3 sequence reads: CASSPDFGTGAHEQYF. The CDR3 DNA sequence: TGTGCCAGCAGTCCAGACTTCGGGACAGGTGCGCACGAGCAGTACTTC.

In this sample, this clone turned up a few times. This rearrangement joins TRBV4-2 to TRBJ2-1, with D possibly TRBD2 on 7 matching bases. The germline CDR1 and CDR2 sequences are LGHNA and YNFKEQ. This CDR3 has 19 residues. V shed 3 bases and J shed 0 bases, with 21 bases lying between them. In DNA, the CDR3 is TGTGCCAGCAGCCATAGACTAGTTTGGGGGGGCTGCTCCTACAATGAGCAGTTCTTC. It is translated as CASSHRLVWGGCSYNEQFF.

The J gene is TRBJ1-1, the V gene TRBV6-1; 7 nucleotides line up with TRBD1. Germline assignment: CDR1 MNHNS and CDR2 SASEGT. The CDR3 spans 14 residues. V gave up 4 bases and J gave up 3 bases; unmatched junction bases: 5. The CDR3 sequence: CASSGGTADTEAFF. The DNA for the CDR3 is TGTGCCAGCAGTGGCGGGACAGCGGACACTGAAGCTTTCTTT.

The chain combines TRBV5-5 with TRBJ1-1; 8 nucleotides agree with TRBD1. The CDR3 spans 15 residues. V was clipped by 4 bases and J by 1 base; unmatched bases: 6. CDR1 is SGHKS and CDR2 is YYEKEE in the germline V gene (reference sequence). CDR3 region: CASSPGQEPNTEAFF. In nucleotides, the CDR3 is TGTGCCAGCAGCCCGGGACAGGAGCCGAACACTGAAGCTTTCTTT.

The V gene is TRBV25-1, the J gene TRBJ2-6; the match to TRBD1 covers 7 bases. This CDR3 contains 16 residues. Per the germline V gene, CDR1 is MGHDK and CDR2 is SYGVNS. V shed 4 bases and J 2 bases; nucleotides not matched to a gene: 5. The CDR3 is CASSGQGFAGANVLTF. CDR3 in DNA: TGTGCCAGCAGTGGACAGGGTTTTGCTGGGGCCAACGTCCTGACTTTC.

This clone has more than one count but fewer than ten. The gene calls are TRBV9 and TRBJ2-1; 7 bases match TRBD2. The CDR3 runs to 21 residues. The trim removed 4 bases at V and 4 bases at J, leaving 26 bases unmatched. CDR1 and CDR2 from the germline V gene are SGDLS and YYNGEE. In DNA, the CDR3 is TGTGCCAGCAGCTTTCCCGGGGAGGGAGGACTACCTAGTCTTATTTACAATGAGCAGTTCTTC. Encoded protein: CASSFPGEGGLPSLIYNEQFF.

This sequence joins TRBV29-1 and TRBJ2-5; 8 nucleotides line up with TRBD2. CDR1 SQVTM and CDR2 ANQGSEA come from the germline V gene. Trimming at V came to 5 bases and at J to 1 base, leaving 3 bases not matched to a gene. The CDR3 runs to 13 residues. The CDR3 DNA reads as TGCAGCGTTAGCGGGAGTAGCCAAGAGACCCAGTACTTC. It yields the protein CSVSGSSQETQYF.

The rearrangement links TRBV1 to TRBJ1-6; the D call of TRBD1 is as the table states it, not checked on the DNA. TRBV1 is a known pseudogene. The CDR3 is made up of 16 amino acids. CDR3 DNA: TGCACCAGCAGCCCCGGACAGGGACGGAGGAATTCACCCCTCCACTTT. Translating gives CTSSPGQGRRNSPLHF.

The genes are TRBV14 and TRBJ2-7; 10 bases are shared with TRBD1. Germline V lookup: CDR1 SGHDN, CDR2 FVKESK. The CDR3 runs 16 residues. With V trimmed by 0 bases and J by 2 bases, 4 bases remained unmatched. The DNA for the CDR3 is TGTGCCAGCAGCCAAGATGGAGGACAGGGGGCCTACGAGCAGTACTTC. Protein: CASSQDGGQGAYEQYF.

The chain recombines TRBV5-1 with TRBJ2-3, with 8 positions matching TRBD2. The CDR3 spans 16 residues. In germline, CDR1 is SGHRS, CDR2 YFSETQ. The V gene end was trimmed by 4 bases and the J gene end by 0 bases; junction bases not matched to a gene: 7. CDR3 loop: CASSLTSGPSTDTQYF. The CDR3 DNA sequence: TGCGCCAGCAGCCTCACTAGCGGACCTAGCACAGATACGCAGTATTTT. The whole variable domain, filled in from reference TRBV5-1 and TRBJ2-3, reads KAGVTQTPRYLIKTRGQQVTLSCSPISGHRSVSWYQQTPGQGLQFLFEYFSETQRNKGNFPGRFSGRQFSNSRSEMNVSTLELGDSALYLCASSLTSGPSTDTQYFGPGTRLTVL.

V usage is TRBV6-1 and J usage is TRBJ2-1; 8 nucleotides line up with TRBD2. The CDR3 loop spans 15 amino acids. Germline-derived CDR1 and CDR2 are MNHNS and SASEGT. V was clipped by 5 bases and J by 6 bases; unmatched bases: 9. DNA for the CDR3: TGTGCCAGCAGTTTAGCGGGGAGAGGGCCCAATGAGCAGTTCTTC. Translated: CASSLAGRGPNEQFF.

This clone was seen more than once but under ten times. The chain carries TRBV28 and TRBJ1-1; no clear D gene. CDR3 length: 13 amino acids. From germline, CDR1 is MDHEN and CDR2 SYDVKM. V lost 5 bases and J lost 1, with 8 bases in between. CDR3 protein: CASSEDSNTEAFF. The CDR3 nucleotides read TGTGCCAGCAGTGAGGACTCGAACACTGAAGCTTTCTTT.

The rearrangement uses TRBV4-1 and TRBJ2-1, with 7 bases that match TRBD1. The CDR3 is made up of 15 amino acids. V shed 0 bases, J shed 6 bases, and the junction held 5 bases outside the gene matches. Germline V gene sequence: CDR1 MGHRA, CDR2 YSYEKL. CDR3 in DNA: TGCGCCAGCAGCCAAGATACTGCAGGGGGCAATGAGCAGTTCTTC. It is translated as CASSQDTAGGNEQFF.